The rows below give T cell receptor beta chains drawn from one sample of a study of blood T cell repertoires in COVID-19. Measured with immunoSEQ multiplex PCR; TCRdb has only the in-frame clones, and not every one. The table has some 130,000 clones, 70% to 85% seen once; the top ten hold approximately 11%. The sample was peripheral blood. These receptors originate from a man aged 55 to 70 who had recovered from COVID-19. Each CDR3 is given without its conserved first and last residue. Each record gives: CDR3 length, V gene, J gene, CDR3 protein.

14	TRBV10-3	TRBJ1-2	AISEPARQENYGYT
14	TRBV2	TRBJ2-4	ASIPDRYLAKNIQY
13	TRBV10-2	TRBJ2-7	ASSDSSGSSYEQY
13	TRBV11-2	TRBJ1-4	ASSLTGGLNEKLF
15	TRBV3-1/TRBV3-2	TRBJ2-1	ASSPLTSGRPYNEQF
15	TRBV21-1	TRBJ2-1	ASSKRLAGGCWGEQF
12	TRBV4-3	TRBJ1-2	ASSPAGGDYGYT
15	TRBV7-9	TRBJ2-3	ASSPPRAAGSTDTQY
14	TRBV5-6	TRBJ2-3	ASSLGQGVGTDTQY
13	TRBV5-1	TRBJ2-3	ASSLEGQGADTQY
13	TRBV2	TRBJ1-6	ASRLLTVGNSPLH
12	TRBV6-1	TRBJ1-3	ASSEAGRGNTIY
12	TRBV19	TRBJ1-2	ASSVPQTSYGYT
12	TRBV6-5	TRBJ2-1	ASSRGTGETEQF
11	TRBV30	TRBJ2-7	AWSPGHSYEQY
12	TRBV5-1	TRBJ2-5	ASRPSGSQETQY
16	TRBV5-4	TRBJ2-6	ASSLSGEGNSGANVLT
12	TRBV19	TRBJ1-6	ASSWRQADSPLH
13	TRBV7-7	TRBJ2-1	ASSRTSGRLGEQF
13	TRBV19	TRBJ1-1	ASSADSRRATEAF
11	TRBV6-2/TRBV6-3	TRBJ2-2	ASSLEPTGELF
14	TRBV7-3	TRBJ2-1	ASSLTPSGGAYEQF
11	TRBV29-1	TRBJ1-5	SVGGTGNQPQH
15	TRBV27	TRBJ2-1	ASSSLQIAGFHNEQF
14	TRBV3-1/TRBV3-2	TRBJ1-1	ASSQEEGQGISEAF
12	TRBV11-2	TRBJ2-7	ASSTGTGGDEQY
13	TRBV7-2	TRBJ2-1	ASSSSAKGFNEQF
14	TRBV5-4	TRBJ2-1	ASTLGSLAGHNEQF
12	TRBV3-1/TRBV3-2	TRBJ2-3	ASSPGRARDTQY
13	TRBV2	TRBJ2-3	ASTGLAGSTDTQY
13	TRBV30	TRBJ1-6	AWSRYRTDNSPLH
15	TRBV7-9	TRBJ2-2	ASSWRTGQGVIGELF
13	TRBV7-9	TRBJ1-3	ASSYRDSPGNTIY
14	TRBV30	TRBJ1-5	AWSAPGGASNQPQH
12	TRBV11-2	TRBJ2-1	ASSVMGAGGQQF
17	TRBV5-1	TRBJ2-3	ASSLIFDRGLASTDTQY